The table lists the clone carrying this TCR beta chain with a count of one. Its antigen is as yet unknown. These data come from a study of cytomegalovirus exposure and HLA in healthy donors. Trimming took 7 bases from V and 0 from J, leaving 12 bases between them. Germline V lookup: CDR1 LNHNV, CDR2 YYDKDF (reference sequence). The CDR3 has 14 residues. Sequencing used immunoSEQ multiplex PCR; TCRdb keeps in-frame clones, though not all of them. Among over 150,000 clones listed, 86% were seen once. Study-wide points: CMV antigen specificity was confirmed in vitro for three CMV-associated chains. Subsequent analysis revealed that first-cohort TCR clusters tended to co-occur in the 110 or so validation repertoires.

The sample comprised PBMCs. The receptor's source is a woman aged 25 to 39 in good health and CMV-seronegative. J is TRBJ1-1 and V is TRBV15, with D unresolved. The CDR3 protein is CATKTDAMNTEAFF. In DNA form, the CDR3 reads TGTGCCACCAAAACCGACGCTATGAACACTGAAGCTTTCTTT.